These 28 T cell receptor beta chains share one sample of origin, sequenced in a study of T cell repertoires in cytomegalovirus infection. Their antigen targets remain unknown. TCRdb reprocessed the reads with MiXCR, giving one entry per CDR3 protein. Of some 800,000 distinct CDR3 sequences in the sample, 29% were seen once. Sample: cultured CD8+ T cells from PBMCs, taken from culture after CMV antigen stimulation. These receptor sequences come from a human donor in good health (CMV status not recorded). Some clones in this sample may be carry-over from other donors' samples.

This clonotype was observed a handful of times. The chain links TRBV28 to TRBJ1-1; D remains unclear. This CDR3 has 11 residues. Trimming stripped 8 bases from V and 6 bases from J, with 10 bases between. Germline CDR1 is MDHEN and CDR2 is SYDVKM. In nucleotides, the CDR3 is TGTGCCAGCTCGTTTCGCCCTGAAGCTTTCTTT. Translation: CASSFRPEAFF. Full variable domain (missing parts from reference TRBV28 and TRBJ1-1): DVKVTQSSRYLVKRTGEKVFLECVQDMDHENMFWYRQDPGLGLRLIYFSYDVKMKEKGDIPEGYSVSREKKERFSLILESASTNQTSMYLCASSFRPEAFFGQGTRLTVV.

The rearrangement links TRBV7-8 to TRBJ2-1, with no clear D. This CDR3 region has 16 residues. Trimming left V 1 base short and J 0 bases short, with 10 bases between. Germline CDR1 reads SGHVS; CDR2 reads FQNEAQ. The CDR3 loop is CASSLVPASSYNEQFF. CDR3 DNA sequence: TGTGCCAGCAGCTTAGTGCCGGCGAGCTCCTACAATGAGCAGTTCTTC.

This chain connects TRBV6-2 or TRBV6-3 to TRBJ2-7, with D unresolved. Trimming took off 4 bases at V and 0 bases at J, with 10 bases between the two ends. The germline gives CDR1 MNHEY, CDR2 SVGEGT. The CDR3 extends over 14 amino acids. The CDR3: CASSSSGISYEQYF. The CDR3 nucleotides read TGTGCCAGCAGTTCTTCAGGAATCTCCTACGAGCAGTACTTC.

The chain couples TRBV19 to TRBJ1-1; D is possibly TRBD1 (5 bases). Trimming removed 4 bases at V and 1 base at J, with 13 bases between. Germline CDR1 LNHDA, CDR2 SQIVND (reference sequence). The CDR3 length is 15 residues. The CDR3 loop reads CASSTNQGRNTEAFF. CDR3 nucleotides: TGTGCCAGTAGTACAAATCAGGGTCGGAACACTGAAGCTTTCTTT.

This clonotype was seen once. V is TRBV6-5 and J is TRBJ1-3; 7 bases are a match to TRBD1. Germline values: CDR1 MNHEY, CDR2 SVGAGI. Losses at the gene ends were 6 bases for V and 1 base for J; bases not matched to a gene: 9. This CDR3 is built from 16 residues. The chain's CDR3 is CASRLGDSPSGNTIYF. In DNA form, the CDR3 reads TGTGCCAGCAGACTGGGGGACAGTCCATCTGGAAACACCATATATTTT.

This clonotype has just a few counts. The V call is TRBV9, the J call TRBJ2-2, with TRBD2 identical over 8 bases. The J segment lost 3 bases and the V segment lost 3 bases, leaving 1 base of the junction unmatched. This CDR3 is 14 amino acids long. Germline CDR1 is SGDLS and CDR2 is YYNGEE. The CDR3 bases are TGTGCCAGCAGCGCGACTAGCGACACCGGGGAGCTGTTTTTT. Translation gives CASSATSDTGELFF.

This chain uses TRBV20-1 with TRBJ2-7; 11 positions match TRBD2. V trimming: 0 bases; J trimming: 2 bases; junction bases outside the gene matches: 3. CDR3 length: 15 amino acids. CDR1 is DFQATT and CDR2 is SNEGSKA in the germline V gene (reference sequence). CDR3 sequence (DNA): TGCAGTGCTAGAGAGGTACTAGCGGGGGCCTACGAGCAGTACTTC. This gives the protein CSAREVLAGAYEQYF.

CDR3 in amino acids: CASSSSRDEGQPQHF. CDR3 sequence (DNA): TGTGCCAGCAGCTCCTCCCGGGACGAAGGTCAGCCCCAGCATTTT. This chain connects TRBV7-9 to TRBJ1-5; maybe TRBD1 (5 bases). The CDR3 contains 15 residues. Trimming left V 4 bases short and J 6 bases short, with 16 bases between. Germline assignment: CDR1 SEHNR and CDR2 FQNEAQ (reference sequence).

This clonotype was recorded at least ten times. V usage is TRBV7-2 and J usage is TRBJ2-7; D ambiguous. V was shortened by 3 bases and J by 0 bases, with 12 bases between the two germline ends. The germline CDR1 and CDR2 sequences are SGHTA and FQGNSA. The CDR3 covers 15 residues. The chain's CDR3 is CASSFDKDRSYEQYF. The CDR3 bases are TGTGCCAGCAGCTTCGACAAAGATCGCTCCTACGAGCAGTACTTC.

The chain joins TRBV4-1 to TRBJ2-7, with TRBD1 as a possible D gene (5 bases). Germline V gene sequence: CDR1 MGHRA, CDR2 YSYEKL. CDR3 length equals 15 residues. V shed 1 base and J shed 3 bases, with 13 bases lying between them. The CDR3 sequence: CASSQAQGLYYEQYF. The CDR3 DNA reads as TGCGCCAGCAGCCAAGCCCAGGGCTTGTACTACGAGCAGTACTTC.

This clonotype occurred many times. This rearrangement joins TRBV5-1 to TRBJ2-2, with D tentatively TRBD1 (6 bases). V dropped 5 bases and J dropped 2 bases, with 16 bases sitting between them. This CDR3 region has 16 residues. Germline V gene data show CDR1 as SGHRS and CDR2 as YFSETQ. The CDR3 coding sequence is TGCGCCAGCAGATTCGCACAGGGATCTAACACCGGGGAGCTGTTTTTT. Amino acid sequence: CASRFAQGSNTGELFF.

The genes are TRBV29-1 and TRBJ1-2; 7 bases are a match to TRBD1. The CDR3 covers 13 residues. Germline V gene data show CDR1 as SQVTM and CDR2 as ANQGSEA. V shed 5 bases and J 3 bases; nucleotides not matched to a gene: 6. For the CDR3, the DNA is TGCAGCGTTCAGGGGGACTCATACTATGGCTACACCTTC. This sequence encodes CSVQGDSYYGYTF.

The chain combines TRBV7-9 with TRBJ1-4; D is unclear. Between the trimmed V and J ends, which lost 5 bases and 6 bases, there was a span of 13 bases. Germline CDR1 and CDR2: SEHNR and FQNEAQ (reference sequence). The CDR3 runs 14 residues. CDR3 coding DNA: TGTGCCAGCAGCCGAGAGGGAGCACATGAAAAACTGTTTTTT. Protein: CASSREGAHEKLFF.

At least ten counts were recorded for this clonotype. The rearrangement joins TRBV12-3 or TRBV12-4 to TRBJ2-5; the D gene is possibly TRBD2 (6 bases). This CDR3 has 17 residues. V gave up 4 bases and J gave up 5 bases, with 23 bases separating them. CDR3 sequence (DNA): TGTGCCAGCAGTTGGGTCCGGGACTCCGGATGGGGTGAGACCCAGTACTTC. Translated, it gives CASSWVRDSGWGETQYF.

V and J are TRBV19 and TRBJ1-1, with D uncertain. Per the germline V gene, CDR1 is LNHDA and CDR2 is SQIVND (reference sequence). V shed 11 bases and J shed 1 base, with 17 bases lying between them. The CDR3 length is 14 residues. The CDR3 is CASKSRQRNTEAFF. In DNA, the CDR3 is TGTGCCTCGAAAAGCCGGCAGAGGAACACTGAAGCTTTCTTT.

V usage is TRBV10-3 and J usage is TRBJ2-1, with TRBD2 identical over 9 bases. The germline V gene encodes CDR1 ENHRY and CDR2 SYGVKD. The V and J ends lost 11 bases and 2 bases, in that order; junction bases with no gene match: 13. The CDR3 length is 16 residues. The CDR3 region is CAALGIAGDPYNEQFF. For the CDR3, the DNA is TGTGCCGCCCTAGGGATAGCGGGGGACCCCTACAATGAGCAGTTCTTC.

This clonotype showed up just a few times. This chain joins TRBV7-9 and TRBJ2-4; TRBD1 matches at 8 bases. J lost 6 bases, V lost 5 bases, and 6 bases had no gene match. Per the germline V gene, CDR1 is SEHNR and CDR2 is FQNEAQ (reference sequence). The CDR3 length is 14 residues. CDR3 amino acids: CASSPSRGLNIQYF. Written as DNA, the CDR3 is TGTGCCAGCAGCCCGAGCAGGGGGCTAAACATTCAGTACTTC.

J is TRBJ2-1 and V is TRBV6-1; 7 positions agree with TRBD1. Germline CDR1 and CDR2: MNHNS and SASEGT. The trim removed 5 bases at V and 10 bases at J, leaving 17 bases unmatched. The CDR3 runs 16 residues. Written as DNA, the CDR3 is TGTGCCAGCAGTATTCACAGGGGCCGCACTGCCCCCGAGCAGTTCTTC. It encodes CASSIHRGRTAPEQFF.

The table lists this clonotype with a few counts. This chain connects TRBV4-3 to TRBJ2-2; D may be TRBD1 (6 bases). V lost 2 bases, J lost 5 bases, and 15 bases lay in between. The CDR3 covers 16 residues. Germline V lookup: CDR1 LGHNA, CDR2 YSLEER. The CDR3 spells CASSQMESQGTGELFF. The CDR3 DNA is TGCGCCAGCAGCCAAATGGAGTCCCAGGGGACCGGGGAGCTGTTTTTT.

In its sample, this clonotype was seen many times. The chain links TRBV25-1 to TRBJ2-2; no firm D call. With 3 bases removed from V and 6 bases from J, the gap between germline ends came to 8 bases. The CDR3 covers 13 residues. The germline V gene has CDR1 MGHDK and CDR2 SYGVNS. CDR3 amino acids: CASSDRRAGELFF. Here the CDR3 DNA reads TGTGCCAGCAGTGATCGGCGCGCCGGGGAGCTGTTTTTT.

The chain links TRBV7-9 to TRBJ2-5; D gene unclear. V was pared by 1 base and J by 0 bases, with 9 bases between. The germline CDR1 and CDR2 sequences are SEHNR and FQNEAQ (reference sequence). The CDR3 is 15 residues long. CDR3 residues: CASSLEGQYQETQYF. In DNA form, the CDR3 reads TGTGCCAGCAGCTTAGAGGGCCAGTACCAAGAGACCCAGTACTTC.

The chain employs TRBV28 and TRBJ1-1; no definite D call. The V and J ends lost 3 bases and 2 bases respectively, with 16 bases between them. The CDR3 loop spans 16 amino acids. Germline V gene data show CDR1 as MDHEN and CDR2 as SYDVKM. The CDR3 here is CASSFPPLQVNTEAFF. The CDR3 DNA is TGTGCCAGCAGTTTCCCCCCCCTACAAGTTAACACTGAAGCTTTCTTT.

This clonotype was detected a few times. The V and J genes are TRBV27 and TRBJ2-5; 8 bases are shared with TRBD1. Unmatched junction bases numbered 6, after V lost 2 bases and J lost 4 bases. From germline, CDR1 is MNHEY and CDR2 SMNVEV (reference sequence). This CDR3 has 15 amino acids. The CDR3 bases are TGTGCCAGCAGTTTAGCAGGGGGCTCAGCAGAGACCCAGTACTTC. This encodes CASSLAGGSAETQYF.

The rearrangement joins TRBV2 to TRBJ1-2, with 9 nucleotides matching TRBD1. Germline CDR1 SNHLY, CDR2 FYNNEI. The CDR3 extends over 15 amino acids. J lost 7 bases, V lost 2 bases, and 8 bases had no gene match. CDR3 residues: CASSEMGQGRGGYTF. CDR3 coding DNA: TGTGCCAGCAGTGAAATGGGACAGGGACGGGGTGGCTACACCTTC. The whole variable domain, filled in from reference TRBV2 and TRBJ1-2, reads EPEVTQTPSHQVTQMGQEVILRCVPISNHLYFYWYRQILGQKVEFLVSFYNNEISEKSEIFDDQFSVERPDGSNFTLKIRSTKLEDSAMYFCASSEMGQGRGGYTFGSGTRLTVV.

The chain is built from TRBV29-1 and TRBJ1-1; no firm D call. The CDR3 contains 12 residues. Germline V CDR1 and CDR2: SQVTM, ANQGSEA. Trimming took off 3 bases at V and 1 base at J, with 6 bases between the two ends. In nucleotides, the CDR3 is TGCAGCGTTGAGGCAGCGAACACTGAAGCTTTCTTT. Amino acids: CSVEAANTEAFF.

The V and J genes are TRBV12-3 or TRBV12-4 and TRBJ2-2, with a possible D match to TRBD2 (5 bases). This CDR3 region has 14 residues. The V gene lost 6 bases and the J gene lost 7 bases, with 15 bases spanning the gap. The CDR3 reads CASSPLGVGGELFF. In DNA, the CDR3 is TGTGCCAGCAGCCCCCTCGGGGTAGGCGGGGAGCTGTTTTTT.

This clonotype has only a few counts. The chain recombines TRBV13 with TRBJ1-1; the D is unclear. Germline V gene lookup returns CDR1 PRHDT and CDR2 FYEKMQ (reference sequence). Trimming took 3 bases from V and 1 from J, leaving 9 bases between them. This CDR3 has 14 amino acids. CDR3 coding DNA: TGTGCCAGCAGCTTCCCCACAGAGAACACTGAAGCTTTCTTT. The encoded protein is CASSFPTENTEAFF.

This clonotype was observed a few times. The genes are TRBV28 and TRBJ1-2; D is ambiguous. The germline CDR1 and CDR2 sequences are MDHEN and SYDVKM. The CDR3 has 15 amino acids. V shed 8 bases and J shed 1 base, with 17 bases lying between them. This chain's CDR3 is CASSLMGRSNYGYTF. The CDR3 region has the DNA TGTGCCAGCTCTCTCATGGGCAGGAGTAACTATGGCTACACCTTC.